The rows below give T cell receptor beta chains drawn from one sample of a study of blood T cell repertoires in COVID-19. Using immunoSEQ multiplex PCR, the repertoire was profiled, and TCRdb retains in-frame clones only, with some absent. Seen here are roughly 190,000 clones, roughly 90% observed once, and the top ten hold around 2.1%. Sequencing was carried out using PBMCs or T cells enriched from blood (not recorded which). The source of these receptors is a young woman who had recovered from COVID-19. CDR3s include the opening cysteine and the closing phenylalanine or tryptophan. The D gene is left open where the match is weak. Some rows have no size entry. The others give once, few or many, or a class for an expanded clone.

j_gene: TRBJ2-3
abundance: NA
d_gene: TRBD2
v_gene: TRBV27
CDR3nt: TGTGCCAGCAGTTCTCTGGCGGGGGGGCTTGGAGATACGCAGTATTTT
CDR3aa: CASSSLAGGLGDTQYF

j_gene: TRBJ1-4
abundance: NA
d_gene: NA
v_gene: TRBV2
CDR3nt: TGTGCCAGCAGCTATGACATTCCAACTAATGAAAAACTGTTTTTT
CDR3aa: CASSYDIPTNEKLFF

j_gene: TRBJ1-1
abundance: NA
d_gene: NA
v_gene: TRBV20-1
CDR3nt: TGCAGTGCTAGTTTAGCCGGGACAAATACTGAAGCTTTCTTT
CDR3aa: CSASLAGTNTEAFF

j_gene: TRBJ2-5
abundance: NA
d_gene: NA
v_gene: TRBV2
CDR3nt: TGTGCCAGCAGTGGACGAGGACAGAAGCAAGAGACCCAGTACTTC
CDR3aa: CASSGRGQKQETQYF

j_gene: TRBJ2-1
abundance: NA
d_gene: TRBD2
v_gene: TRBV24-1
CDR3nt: TGTGCCACCAGTGAGGCCGGGGTGGGCGGGAGCTCCTACAATGAGCAGTTCTTC
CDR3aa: CATSEAGVGGSSYNEQFF

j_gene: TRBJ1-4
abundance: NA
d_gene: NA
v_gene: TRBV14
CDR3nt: TGTGCCAGCAGCCAAGATCAGCTAGGGGGACCGAATGAAAAACTGTTTTTT
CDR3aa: CASSQDQLGGPNEKLFF

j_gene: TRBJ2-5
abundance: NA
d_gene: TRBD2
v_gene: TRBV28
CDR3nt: TGTGCCAGCAGGGCGGGAGGGACGCAAGAGACCCAGTACTTC
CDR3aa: CASRAGGTQETQYF

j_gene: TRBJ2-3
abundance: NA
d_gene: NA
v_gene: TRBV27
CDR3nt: TGTGCCAGCAGTGGCAGTTTCACAGATACGCAGTATTTT
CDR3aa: CASSGSFTDTQYF

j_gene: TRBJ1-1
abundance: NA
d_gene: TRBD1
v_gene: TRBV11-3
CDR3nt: TGTGCCAGCAGCCGTCGGACAGGGGTGAACACTGAAGCTTTCTTT
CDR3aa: CASSRRTGVNTEAFF

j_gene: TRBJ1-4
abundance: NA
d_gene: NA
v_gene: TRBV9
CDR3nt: TGTGCCAGCAGCTCAGGGGTGGGAGGGGTTGGCGAAAAACTGTTTTTT
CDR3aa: CASSSGVGGVGEKLFF

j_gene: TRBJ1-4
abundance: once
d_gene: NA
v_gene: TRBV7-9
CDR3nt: TGTGCCAGCAGCCGCGGACAGACAAATGAAAAACTGTTTTTT
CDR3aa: CASSRGQTNEKLFF

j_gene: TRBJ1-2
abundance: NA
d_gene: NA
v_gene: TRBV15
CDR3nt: TGTGCCACCAGCAGAGATCCCAGACAGTTCTATGGCTACACCTTC
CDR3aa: CATSRDPRQFYGYTF

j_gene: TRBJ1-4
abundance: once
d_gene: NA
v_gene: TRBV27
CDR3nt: TGTGCCAGCAGTTTATCAAGAGGGGACACTTCGGTGTTTTTT
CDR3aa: CASSLSRGDTSVFF

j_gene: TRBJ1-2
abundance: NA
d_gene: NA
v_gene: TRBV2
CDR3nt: TGTGCCAGCAGTGATAGGGGAGGCTATGGCTACACCTTC
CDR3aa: CASSDRGGYGYTF

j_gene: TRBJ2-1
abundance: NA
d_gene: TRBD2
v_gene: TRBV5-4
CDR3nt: TGTGCCAGCAGCTTGGCAGGTAGCGGGAGTGGGGCCTACAATGAGCAGTTCTTC
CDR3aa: CASSLAGSGSGAYNEQFF

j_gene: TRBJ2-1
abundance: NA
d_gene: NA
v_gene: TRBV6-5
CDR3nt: TGTGCCAGCAGTTACTCGCAGCGGCCCTACAATGAGCAGTTCTTC
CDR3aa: CASSYSQRPYNEQFF

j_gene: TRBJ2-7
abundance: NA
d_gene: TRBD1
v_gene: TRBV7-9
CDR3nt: TGTGCCAGCAGCCAACGGGACAGGGGTGTCTACGAGCAGTACTTC
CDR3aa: CASSQRDRGVYEQYF

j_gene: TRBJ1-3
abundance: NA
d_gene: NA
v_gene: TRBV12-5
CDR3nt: TGTGCTAGTGGGGAGCACTACTTCGCCCCTGGAAACACCATATATTTT
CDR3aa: CASGEHYFAPGNTIYF

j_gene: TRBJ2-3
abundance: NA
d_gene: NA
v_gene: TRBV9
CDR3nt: TGTGCCAGCAGCGCCCCCGCGGGGGCGGCCGATACGCAGTATTTT
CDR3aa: CASSAPAGAADTQYF

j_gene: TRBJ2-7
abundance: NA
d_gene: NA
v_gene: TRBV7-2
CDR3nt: TGTGCCAGCAGCCAGACTACTCGAGAAATCTACGAGCAGTACTTC
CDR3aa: CASSQTTREIYEQYF

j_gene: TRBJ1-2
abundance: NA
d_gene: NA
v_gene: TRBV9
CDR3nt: TGTGCCAGCAGTGAGAAGGGGTTCAGCTATGGCTACACCTTC
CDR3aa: CASSEKGFSYGYTF

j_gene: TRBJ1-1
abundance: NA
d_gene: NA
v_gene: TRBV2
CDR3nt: TGTGCCAGCAGTGTCCGTGACACTGAAGCTTTCTTT
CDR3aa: CASSVRDTEAFF

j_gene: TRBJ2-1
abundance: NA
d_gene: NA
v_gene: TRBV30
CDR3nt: TGTGCCTGGAGTTCGGGCAATGAGCAGTTCTTC
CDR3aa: CAWSSGNEQFF

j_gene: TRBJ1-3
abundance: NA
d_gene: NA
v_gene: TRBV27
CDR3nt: TGTGCCAGCAGTGGGGCAGGGTCTGGAAACACCATATATTTT
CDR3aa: CASSGAGSGNTIYF